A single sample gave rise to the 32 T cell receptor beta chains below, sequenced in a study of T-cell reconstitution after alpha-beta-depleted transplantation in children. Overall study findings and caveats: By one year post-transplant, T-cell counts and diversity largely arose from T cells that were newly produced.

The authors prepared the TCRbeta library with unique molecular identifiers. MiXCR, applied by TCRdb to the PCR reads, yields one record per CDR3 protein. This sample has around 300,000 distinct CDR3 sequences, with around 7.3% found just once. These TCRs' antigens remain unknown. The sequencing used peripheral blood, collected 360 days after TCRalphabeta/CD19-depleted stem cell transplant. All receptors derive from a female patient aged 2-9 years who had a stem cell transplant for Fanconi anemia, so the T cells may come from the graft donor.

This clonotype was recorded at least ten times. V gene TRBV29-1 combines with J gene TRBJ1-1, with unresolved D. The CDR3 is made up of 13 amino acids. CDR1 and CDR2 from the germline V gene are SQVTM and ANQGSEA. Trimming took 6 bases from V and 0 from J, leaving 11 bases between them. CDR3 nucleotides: TGCAGCGTCGAACGACGTTTGAACACTGAAGCTTTCTTT. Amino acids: CSVERRLNTEAFF.

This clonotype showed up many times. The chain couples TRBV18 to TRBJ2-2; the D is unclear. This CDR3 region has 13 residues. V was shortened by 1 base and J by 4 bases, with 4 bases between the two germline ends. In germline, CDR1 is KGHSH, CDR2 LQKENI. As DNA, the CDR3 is TGTGCCAGCTCACCACAAGCCACCGGGGAGCTGTTTTTT. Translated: CASSPQATGELFF.

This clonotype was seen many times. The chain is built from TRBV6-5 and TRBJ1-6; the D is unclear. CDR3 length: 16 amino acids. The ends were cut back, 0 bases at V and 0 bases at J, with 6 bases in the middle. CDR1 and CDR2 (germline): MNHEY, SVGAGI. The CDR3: CASSYSGRSYNSPLHF. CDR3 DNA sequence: TGTGCCAGCAGTTACTCAGGTCGCTCCTATAATTCACCCCTCCACTTT.

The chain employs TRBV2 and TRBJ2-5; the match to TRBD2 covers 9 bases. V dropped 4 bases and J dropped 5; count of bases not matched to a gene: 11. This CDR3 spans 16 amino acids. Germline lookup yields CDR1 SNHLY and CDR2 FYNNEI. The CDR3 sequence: CASSGFSGRIGETQYF. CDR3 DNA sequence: TGTGCCAGCAGTGGTTTTAGCGGGAGAATTGGGGAGACCCAGTACTTC.

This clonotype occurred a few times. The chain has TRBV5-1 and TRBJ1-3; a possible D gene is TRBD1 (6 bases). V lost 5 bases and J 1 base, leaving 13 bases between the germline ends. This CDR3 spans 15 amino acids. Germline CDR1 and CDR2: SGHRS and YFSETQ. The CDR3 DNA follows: TGCGCCAGCAGGGAAACAGGGCCTTCTGGAAACACCATATATTTT. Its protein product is CASRETGPSGNTIYF.

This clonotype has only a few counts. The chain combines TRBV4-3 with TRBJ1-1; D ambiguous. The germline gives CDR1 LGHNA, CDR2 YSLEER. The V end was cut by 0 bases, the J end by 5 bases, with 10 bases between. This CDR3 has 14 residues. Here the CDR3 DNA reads TGCGCCAGCAGCCAAGACTTGTCTAGGACTGAAGCTTTCTTT. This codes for CASSQDLSRTEAFF.

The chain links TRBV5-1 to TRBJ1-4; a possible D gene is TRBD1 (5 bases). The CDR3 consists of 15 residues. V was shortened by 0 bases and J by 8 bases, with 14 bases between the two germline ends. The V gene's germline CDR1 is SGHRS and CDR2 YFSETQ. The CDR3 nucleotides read TGCGCCAGCAGCTTGGGAAGGGGTGTAGGAGAAAAACTGTTTTTT. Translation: CASSLGRGVGEKLFF.

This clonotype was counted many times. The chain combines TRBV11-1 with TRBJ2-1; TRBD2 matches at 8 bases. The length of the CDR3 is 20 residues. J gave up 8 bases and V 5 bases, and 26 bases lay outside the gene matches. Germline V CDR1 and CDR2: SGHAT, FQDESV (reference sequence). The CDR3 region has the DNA TGTGCCAGCAGCCTTTTAGGGGGTCTTCCCGGGACTAGTGGAATCGATGAGCAGTTCTTC. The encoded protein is CASSLLGGLPGTSGIDEQFF.

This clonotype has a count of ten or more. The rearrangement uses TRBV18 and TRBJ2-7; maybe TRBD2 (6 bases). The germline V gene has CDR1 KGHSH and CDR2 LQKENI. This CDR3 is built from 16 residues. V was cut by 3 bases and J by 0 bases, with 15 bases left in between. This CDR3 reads CASSPSGTESSYEQYF. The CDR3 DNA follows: TGTGCCAGCTCACCCTCCGGGACTGAGAGCTCCTACGAGCAGTACTTC.

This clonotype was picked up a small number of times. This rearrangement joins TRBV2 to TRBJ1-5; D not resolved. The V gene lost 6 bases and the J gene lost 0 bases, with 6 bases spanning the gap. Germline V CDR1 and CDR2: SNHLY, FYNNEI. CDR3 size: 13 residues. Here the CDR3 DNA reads TGTGCCAGCAGCGAATATAGCAATCAGCCCCAGCATTTT. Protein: CASSEYSNQPQHF. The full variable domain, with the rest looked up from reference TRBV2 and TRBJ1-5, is EPEVTQTPSHQVTQMGQEVILRCVPISNHLYFYWYRQILGQKVEFLVSFYNNEISEKSEIFDDQFSVERPDGSNFTLKIRSTKLEDSAMYFCASSEYSNQPQHFGDGTRLSIL.

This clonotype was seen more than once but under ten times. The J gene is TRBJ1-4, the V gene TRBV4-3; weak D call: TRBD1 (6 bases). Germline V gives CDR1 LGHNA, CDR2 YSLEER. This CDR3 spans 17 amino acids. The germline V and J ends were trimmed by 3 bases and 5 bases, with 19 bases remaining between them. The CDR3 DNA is TGCGCCAGCAGCCAGGGGGCCTCGGGACGGGCAAATGAAAAACTGTTTTTT. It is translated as CASSQGASGRANEKLFF.

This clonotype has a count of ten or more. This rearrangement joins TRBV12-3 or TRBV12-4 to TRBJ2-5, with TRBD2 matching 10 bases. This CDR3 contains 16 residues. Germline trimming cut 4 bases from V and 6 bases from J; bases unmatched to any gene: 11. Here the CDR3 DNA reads TGTGCCAGCAGTTCTCTCAGCGGGGGGGCCGGGAAGACCCAGTACTTC. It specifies CASSSLSGGAGKTQYF.

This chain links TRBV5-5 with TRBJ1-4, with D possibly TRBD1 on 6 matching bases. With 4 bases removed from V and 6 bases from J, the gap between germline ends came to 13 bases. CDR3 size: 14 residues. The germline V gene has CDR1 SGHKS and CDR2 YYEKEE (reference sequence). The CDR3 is CASSIRGGHEKLFF. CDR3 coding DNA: TGTGCCAGCAGCATCAGGGGTGGTCATGAAAAACTGTTTTTT. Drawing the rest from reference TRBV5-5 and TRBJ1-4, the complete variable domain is DAGVTQSPTHLIKTRGQQVTLRCSPISGHKSVSWYQQVLGQGPQFIFQYYEKEERGRGNFPDRFSARQFPNYSSELNVNALLLGDSALYLCASSIRGGHEKLFFGSGTQLSVL.

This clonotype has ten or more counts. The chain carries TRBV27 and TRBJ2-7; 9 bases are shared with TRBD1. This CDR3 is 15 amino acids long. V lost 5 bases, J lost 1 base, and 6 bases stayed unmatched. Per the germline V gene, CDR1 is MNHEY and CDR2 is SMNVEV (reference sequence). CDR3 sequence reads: CASSATGGVSYEQYF. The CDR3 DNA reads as TGTGCCAGCAGTGCAACAGGGGGCGTTTCCTACGAGCAGTACTTC.

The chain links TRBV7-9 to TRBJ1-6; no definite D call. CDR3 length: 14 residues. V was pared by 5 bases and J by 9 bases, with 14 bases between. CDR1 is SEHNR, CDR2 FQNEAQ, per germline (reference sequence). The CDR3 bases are TGTGCCAGCAGCCACGACCCAGACCCTTCACCCCTCCACTTT. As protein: CASSHDPDPSPLHF.

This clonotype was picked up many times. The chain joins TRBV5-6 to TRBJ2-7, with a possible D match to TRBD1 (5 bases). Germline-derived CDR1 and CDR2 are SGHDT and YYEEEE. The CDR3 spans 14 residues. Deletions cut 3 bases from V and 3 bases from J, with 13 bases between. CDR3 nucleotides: TGTGCCAGCAGCTCATCTCCAGGGATCTACGAGCAGTACTTC. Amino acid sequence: CASSSSPGIYEQYF.

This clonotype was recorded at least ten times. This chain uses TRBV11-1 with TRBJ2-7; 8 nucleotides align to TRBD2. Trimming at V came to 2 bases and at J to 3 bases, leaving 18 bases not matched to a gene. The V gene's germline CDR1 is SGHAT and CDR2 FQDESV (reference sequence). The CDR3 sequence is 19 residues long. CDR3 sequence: CASSLFFWRGAKNDYEQYF. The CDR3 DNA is TGTGCCAGCAGCTTATTCTTTTGGCGGGGGGCTAAAAACGACTACGAGCAGTACTTC. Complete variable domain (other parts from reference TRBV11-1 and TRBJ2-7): EAEVAQSPRYKITEKSQAVAFWCDPISGHATLYWYRQILGQGPELLVQFQDESVVDDSQLPKDRFSAERLKGVDSTLKIQPAELGDSAMYLCASSLFFWRGAKNDYEQYFGPGTRLTVT.

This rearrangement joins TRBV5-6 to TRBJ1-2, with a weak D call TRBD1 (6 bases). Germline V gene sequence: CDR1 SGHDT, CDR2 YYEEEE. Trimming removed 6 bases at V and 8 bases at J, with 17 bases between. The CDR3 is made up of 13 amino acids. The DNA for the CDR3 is TGTGCCAGCACCTCTCAGGGGCAGAAGGGCTACACCTTC. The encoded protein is CASTSQGQKGYTF.

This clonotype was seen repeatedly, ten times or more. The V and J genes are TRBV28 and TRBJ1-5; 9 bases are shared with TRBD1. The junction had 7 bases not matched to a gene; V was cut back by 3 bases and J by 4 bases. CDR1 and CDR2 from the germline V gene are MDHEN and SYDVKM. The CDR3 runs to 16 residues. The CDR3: CASSFKPGQGNQPQHF. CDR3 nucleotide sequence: TGTGCCAGCAGTTTTAAACCGGGACAGGGAAATCAGCCCCAGCATTTT.

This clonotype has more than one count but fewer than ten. CDR3 nucleotides: TGTGCCATCAGTTTGGACGGTTACTATGGCTACACCTTC. Protein: CAISLDGYYGYTF. This rearrangement joins TRBV10-3 to TRBJ1-2; no firm D call. Germline lookup yields CDR1 ENHRY and CDR2 SYGVKD. The CDR3 is 13 amino acids. V was cut by 5 bases and J by 3 bases, with 10 bases left in between.

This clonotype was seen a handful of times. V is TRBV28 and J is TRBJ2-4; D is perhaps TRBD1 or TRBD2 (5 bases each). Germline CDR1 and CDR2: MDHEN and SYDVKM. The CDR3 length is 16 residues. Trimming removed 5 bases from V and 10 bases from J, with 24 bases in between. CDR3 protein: CASSPQWGQRGLIQYF. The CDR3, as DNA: TGTGCCAGCAGTCCCCAATGGGGCCAGAGGGGCTTGATTCAGTACTTC.

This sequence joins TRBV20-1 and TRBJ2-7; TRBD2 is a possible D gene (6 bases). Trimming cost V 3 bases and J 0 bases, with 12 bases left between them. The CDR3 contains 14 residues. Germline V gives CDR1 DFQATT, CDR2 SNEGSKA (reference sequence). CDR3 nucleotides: TGCAGTGCTAGCGGAGGAGGGAGCTCCTACGAGCAGTACTTC. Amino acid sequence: CSASGGGSSYEQYF.

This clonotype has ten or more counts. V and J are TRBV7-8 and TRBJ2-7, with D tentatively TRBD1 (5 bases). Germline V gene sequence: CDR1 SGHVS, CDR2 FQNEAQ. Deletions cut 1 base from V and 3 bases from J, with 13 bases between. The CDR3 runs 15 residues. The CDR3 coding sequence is TGTGCCAGCAGCTTAGACCAGGGTTATCTCTACGAGCAGTACTTC. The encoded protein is CASSLDQGYLYEQYF.

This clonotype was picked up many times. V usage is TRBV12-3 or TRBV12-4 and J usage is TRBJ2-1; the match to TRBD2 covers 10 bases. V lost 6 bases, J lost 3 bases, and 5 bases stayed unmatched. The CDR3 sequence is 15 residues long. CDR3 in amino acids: CASRTRLAGYNEQFF. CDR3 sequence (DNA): TGTGCCAGCAGAACCCGACTAGCGGGCTACAATGAGCAGTTCTTC.

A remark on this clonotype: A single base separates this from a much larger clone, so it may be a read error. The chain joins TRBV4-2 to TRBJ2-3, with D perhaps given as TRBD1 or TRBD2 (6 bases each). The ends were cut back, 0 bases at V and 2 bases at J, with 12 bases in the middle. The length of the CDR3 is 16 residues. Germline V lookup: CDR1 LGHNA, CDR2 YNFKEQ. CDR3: CASSQDLGGPTDTQYF. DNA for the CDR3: TGTGCCAGCAGCCAAGATCTCGGGGGCCCCACAGATACGCAGTATTTT.

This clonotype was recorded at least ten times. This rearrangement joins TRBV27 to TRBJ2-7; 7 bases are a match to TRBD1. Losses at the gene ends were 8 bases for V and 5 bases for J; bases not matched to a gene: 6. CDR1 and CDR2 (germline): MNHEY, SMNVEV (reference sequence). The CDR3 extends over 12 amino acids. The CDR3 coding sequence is TGTGCCAGCGGGATAGACAGGGACGAGCAGTACTTC. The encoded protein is CASGIDRDEQYF.

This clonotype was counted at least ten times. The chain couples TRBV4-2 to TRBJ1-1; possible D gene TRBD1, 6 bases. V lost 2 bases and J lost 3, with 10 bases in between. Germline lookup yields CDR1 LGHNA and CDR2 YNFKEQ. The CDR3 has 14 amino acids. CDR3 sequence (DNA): TGTGCCAGCAGCCAACACAGGGAGGACACTGAAGCTTTCTTT. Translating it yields CASSQHREDTEAFF.

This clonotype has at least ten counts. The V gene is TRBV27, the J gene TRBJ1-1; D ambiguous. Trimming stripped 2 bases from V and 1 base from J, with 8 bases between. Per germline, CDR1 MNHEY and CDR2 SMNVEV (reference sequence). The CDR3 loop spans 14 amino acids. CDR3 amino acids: CASSLHLGNTEAFF. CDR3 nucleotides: TGTGCCAGCAGTTTACACCTGGGGAACACTGAAGCTTTCTTT.

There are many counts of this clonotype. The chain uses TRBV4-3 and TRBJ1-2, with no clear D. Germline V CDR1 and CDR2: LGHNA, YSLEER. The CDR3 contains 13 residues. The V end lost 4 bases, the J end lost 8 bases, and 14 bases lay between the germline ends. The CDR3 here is CASSPTLPEGYTF. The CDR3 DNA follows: TGCGCCAGCAGCCCCACTCTCCCGGAAGGCTACACCTTC.

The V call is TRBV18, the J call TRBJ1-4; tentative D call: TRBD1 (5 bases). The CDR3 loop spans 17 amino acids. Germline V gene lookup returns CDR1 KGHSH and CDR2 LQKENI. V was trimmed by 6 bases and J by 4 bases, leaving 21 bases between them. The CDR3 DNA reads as TGTGCCAGCTCTTCGACAAGGAGGGGCAGCCTTAATGAAAAACTGTTTTTT. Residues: CASSSTRRGSLNEKLFF.

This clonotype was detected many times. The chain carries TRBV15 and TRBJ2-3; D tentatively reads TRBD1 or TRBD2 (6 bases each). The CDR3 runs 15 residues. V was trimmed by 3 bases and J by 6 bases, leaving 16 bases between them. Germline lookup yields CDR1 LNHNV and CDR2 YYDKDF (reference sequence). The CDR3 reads CATSRGRGGIDTQYF. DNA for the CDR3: TGTGCCACCAGCAGGGGTAGAGGGGGGATCGATACGCAGTATTTT.

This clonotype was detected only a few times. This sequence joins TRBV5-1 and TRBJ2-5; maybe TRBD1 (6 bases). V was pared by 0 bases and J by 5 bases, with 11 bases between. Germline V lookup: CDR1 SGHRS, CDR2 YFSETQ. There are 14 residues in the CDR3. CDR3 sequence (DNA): TGCGCCAGCAGCTTGGGGACAGCCGATGAGACCCAGTACTTC. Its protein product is CASSLGTADETQYF.